The T cell receptor beta chain under discussion was sequenced for a study of shared clonotypes between healthy human individuals. Overall study results and limits: In contrast to clonotypes shared by all four donors, non-shared clonotypes had lower generation probabilities.

Naive CD8 populations comprised CD45RO-negative cells positively selected for CCR7, excluding terminally differentiated effector memory CD45RA+ cells. Healthy HIV-negative adults without recent acute infections or vaccinations served as donors. The germline V gene encodes CDR1 SGHRS and CDR2 YFSETQ. CDR3 size: 15 residues. V was pared by 5 bases and J by 0 bases, with 3 bases of the junction left unmatched. Assay used: immunoSEQ multiplex PCR; TCRdb lists only in-frame clones, some missing. The sample comprises roughly 890,000 clones, around 93% of which are singletons, and 24% rests with the top ten. On this clone: The antigen remains undetermined.

This sequence was found in a man under 40 in good health. The specimen was naive CD8+ T cells sorted from blood. This chain connects TRBV5-1 to TRBJ2-3, with 10 positions matching TRBD2. DNA for the CDR3: TGCGCCAGCAGAGAGACTAGCGGGAGCACAGATACGCAGTATTTT. Its protein is CASRETSGSTDTQYF.